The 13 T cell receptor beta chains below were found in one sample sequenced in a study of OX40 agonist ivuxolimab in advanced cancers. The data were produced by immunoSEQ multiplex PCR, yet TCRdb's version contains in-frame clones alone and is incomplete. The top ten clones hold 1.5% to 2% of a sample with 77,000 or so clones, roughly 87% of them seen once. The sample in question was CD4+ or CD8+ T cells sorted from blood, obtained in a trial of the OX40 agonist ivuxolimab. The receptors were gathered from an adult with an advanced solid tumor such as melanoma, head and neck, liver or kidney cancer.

Here the CDR3 DNA reads TGCGCCAGCAGCTTGGGTAGTGAGACCCAGTACTTC. It specifies CASSLGSETQYF. The chain has TRBV5-1 and TRBJ2-5, with unresolved D. V was trimmed by 0 bases and J by 5 bases, leaving 5 bases between them. CDR3 size: 12 residues. Germline assignment: CDR1 SGHRS and CDR2 YFSETQ.

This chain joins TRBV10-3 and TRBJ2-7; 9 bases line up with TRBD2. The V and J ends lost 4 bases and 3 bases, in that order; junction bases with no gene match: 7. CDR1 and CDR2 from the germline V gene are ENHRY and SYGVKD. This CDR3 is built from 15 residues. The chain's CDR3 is CAISGDGTSSYEQYF. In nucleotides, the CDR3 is TGTGCCATCAGTGGGGATGGGACTAGCAGCTACGAGCAGTACTTC.

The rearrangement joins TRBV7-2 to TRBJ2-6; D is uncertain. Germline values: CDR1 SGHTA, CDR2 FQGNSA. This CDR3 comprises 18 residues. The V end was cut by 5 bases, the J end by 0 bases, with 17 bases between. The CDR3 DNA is TGTGCCAGCAGCCCACTCCCAACGGTTCCCTCTGGGGCCAACGTCCTGACTTTC. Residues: CASSPLPTVPSGANVLTF.

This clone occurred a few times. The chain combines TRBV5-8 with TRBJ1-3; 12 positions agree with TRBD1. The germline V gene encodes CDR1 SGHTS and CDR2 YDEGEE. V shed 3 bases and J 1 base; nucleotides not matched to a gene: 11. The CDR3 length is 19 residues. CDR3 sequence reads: CASSSTGTGGFKSGNTIYF. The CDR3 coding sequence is TGTGCCAGCAGCTCAACCGGGACAGGGGGCTTTAAATCTGGAAACACCATATATTTT.

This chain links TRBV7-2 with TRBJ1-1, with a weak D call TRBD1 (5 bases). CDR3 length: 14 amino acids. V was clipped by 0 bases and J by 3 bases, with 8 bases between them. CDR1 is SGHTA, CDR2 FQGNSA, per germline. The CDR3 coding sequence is TGTGCCAGCAGCTTAGCGGGGGTGGACACTGAAGCTTTCTTT. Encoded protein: CASSLAGVDTEAFF.

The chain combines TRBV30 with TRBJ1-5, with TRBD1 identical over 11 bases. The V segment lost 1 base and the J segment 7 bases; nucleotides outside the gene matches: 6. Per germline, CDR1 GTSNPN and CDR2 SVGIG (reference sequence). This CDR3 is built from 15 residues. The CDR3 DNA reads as TGTGCCTGGAGTGAACCGGGACAGGGGGACCAGCCCCAGCATTTT. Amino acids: CAWSEPGQGDQPQHF.

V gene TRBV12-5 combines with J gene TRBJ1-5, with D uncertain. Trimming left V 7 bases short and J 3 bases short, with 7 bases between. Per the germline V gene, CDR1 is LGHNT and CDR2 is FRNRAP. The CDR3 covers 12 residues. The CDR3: CASAVDNQPQHF. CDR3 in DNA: TGTGCTAGTGCTGTAGACAATCAGCCCCAGCATTTT.

This CDR3 is CASSLEQGNTEAFF. CDR3 sequence (DNA): TGTGCCAGCAGCCTGGAACAGGGGAACACTGAAGCTTTCTTT. The chain joins TRBV11-3 to TRBJ1-1; D perhaps matches TRBD1 (6 bases). Germline lookup yields CDR1 SGHNT and CDR2 YENEEA. The CDR3 totals 14 residues. V dropped 5 bases and J dropped 1 base, with 11 bases sitting between them.

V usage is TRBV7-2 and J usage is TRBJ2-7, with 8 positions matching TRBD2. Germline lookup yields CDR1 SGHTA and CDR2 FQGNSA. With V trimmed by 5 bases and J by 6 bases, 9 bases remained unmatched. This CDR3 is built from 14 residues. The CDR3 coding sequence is TGTGCCAGCAGCCTGGGACTAGTATCTCTCGAGCAGTACTTC. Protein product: CASSLGLVSLEQYF.

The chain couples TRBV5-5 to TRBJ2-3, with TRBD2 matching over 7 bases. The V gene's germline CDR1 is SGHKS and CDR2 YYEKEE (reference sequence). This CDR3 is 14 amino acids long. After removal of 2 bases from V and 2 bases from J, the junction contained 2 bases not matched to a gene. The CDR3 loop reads CASSFAGDTDTQYF. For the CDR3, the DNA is TGTGCCAGCAGCTTTGCGGGGGACACAGATACGCAGTATTTT.

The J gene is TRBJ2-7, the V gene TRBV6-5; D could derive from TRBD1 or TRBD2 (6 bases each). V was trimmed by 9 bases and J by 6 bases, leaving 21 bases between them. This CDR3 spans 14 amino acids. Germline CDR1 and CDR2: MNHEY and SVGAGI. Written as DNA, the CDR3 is TGTGCCAGACCGACCGCGAGGGGGGCGGTCGAGCAGTACTTC. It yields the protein CARPTARGAVEQYF.

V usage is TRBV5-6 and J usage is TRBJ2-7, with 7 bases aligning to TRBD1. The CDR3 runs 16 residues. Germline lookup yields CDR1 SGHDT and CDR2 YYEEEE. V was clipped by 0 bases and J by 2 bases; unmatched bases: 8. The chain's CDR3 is CASSLAYGTDTYEQYF. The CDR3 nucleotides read TGTGCCAGCAGCTTGGCCTATGGGACAGACACCTACGAGCAGTACTTC.

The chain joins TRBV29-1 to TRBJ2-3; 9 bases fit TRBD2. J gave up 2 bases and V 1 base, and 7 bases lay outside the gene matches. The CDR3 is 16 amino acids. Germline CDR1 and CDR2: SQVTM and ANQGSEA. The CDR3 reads CSVEGTSVENTDTQYF. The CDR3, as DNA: TGCAGCGTTGAAGGGACTAGCGTTGAGAACACAGATACGCAGTATTTT.